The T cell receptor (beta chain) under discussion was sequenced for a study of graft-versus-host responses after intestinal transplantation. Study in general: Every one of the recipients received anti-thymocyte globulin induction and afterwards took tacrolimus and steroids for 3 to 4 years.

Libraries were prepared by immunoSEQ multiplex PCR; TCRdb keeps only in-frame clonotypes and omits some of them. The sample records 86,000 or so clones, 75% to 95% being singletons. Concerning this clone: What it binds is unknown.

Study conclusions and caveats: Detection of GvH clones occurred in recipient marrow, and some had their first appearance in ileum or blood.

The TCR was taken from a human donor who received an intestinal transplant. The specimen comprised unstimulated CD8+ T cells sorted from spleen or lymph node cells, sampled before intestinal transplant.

The CDR3, as DNA: TGTGCCAGTAGTATAGCCCAGGGGCCCCTGGGCTACGAGCAGTACTTC. It yields the protein CASSIAQGPLGYEQYF. The chain employs TRBV19 and TRBJ2-7; maybe TRBD1 (6 bases). V shed 1 base and J shed 3 bases, with 16 bases lying between them. The V gene's germline CDR1 is LNHDA and CDR2 SQIVND (reference sequence). The CDR3 spans 16 residues.